This TCR beta chain was documented in a study of CD8 T cells in ankylosing spondylitis (dated by TCRdb to the late 2010s). In terms of the full investigation: To find TCR variants linked to disease, the study profiled T cell receptor beta repertoires in ankylosing spondylitis patients and healthy donors. The whole study cohort included 108 healthy donors and about two dozen ankylosing spondylitis patients. Peripheral blood samples were taken, and synovial fluid was additionally collected from ankylosing spondylitis patients. What the research found in general, with its limitations: The disease-linked clones were reported to be significantly enriched in matched synovial fluid samples from ankylosing spondylitis patients. Some motif variants had previously been reported in the synovial fluid and blood of reactive arthritis patients, which suggests shared mechanisms of disease initiation. The disease-linked clones showed a CD8+ phenotype and occurred at relatively low frequencies in peripheral blood. A TCR beta motif of eight highly homologous amino acid variants appeared characteristic of blood from ankylosing spondylitis patients.

To note about this clonotype: Its binding antigen is unknown. No clone much larger than this one lies a single base away; base qualities are absent.

The sequencer was an Illumina HiSeq 2500. Quantitative 5'-RACE with molecular barcodes was used to prepare TCR beta libraries. The authors' pipeline ran thus. Disease-linked TCR variants were identified with a new computational method built on a probabilistic model of VDJ rearrangement. TCRdb cleaned the public reads at Q25 with fastp, built clones with MiXCR and kept in-frame beta chains. Each CDR3 protein appears once, grouped with its most common genes and DNA. V and J calls and clone size were set by TCRdb, not the authors. This sample holds more than 150,000 distinct CDR3 sequences; 18% were observed only once. More than 3.5% of the sample is taken by the ten largest. The germline V gene yields SGHTA for CDR1 and FQGNSA for CDR2. V is clipped by 1 base and J by 6 bases, and the sequence between their germline boundaries is 10 bases long. The CDR3, cysteine through phenylalanine, is 14 amino acids long. Left in the record is the CDR3 DNA by itself, 42 bases read in frame from the first base.

The clonotype was recovered from a male donor under 30 with ankylosing spondylitis or in good health (not recorded which). Donor details come from another sample of the same person, matched by shared clones. The chain couples TRBV7-2 to TRBJ1-5, with the identity of the D gene unclear. Source material: blood, either unsorted or a sorted T cell fraction (not recorded which). The CDR3 sequence is CASSLGPGGQPQHF. The DNA sequence is given as TGTGCCAGCAGCTTAGGACCCGGAGGTCAGCCCCAGCATTTT.